Below, one T cell receptor (beta chain) is given with its context. The antigen remains undetermined. This specimen includes other DNA sequences encoding the same CDR3. This record belongs to a study of cytomegalovirus exposure and HLA in healthy donors. Overall study findings and caveats: In a later analysis, compared with equally common non-associated chains, HLA-associated beta chains were more expanded. In a later analysis, V- and J-gene trimming of beta chains associated with a DCLRE1C missense variant, replicated independently. For cytomegalovirus status, the classifier reportedly gave diagnoses with high specificity and sensitivity. A later analysis associated approximately 17,000 TCR beta sequences with HLA alleles at a 0.05 false discovery rate.

In the PCR, 60 Vbeta and 13 Jbeta primers were used. Some clones are missing from TCRdb's copy, which holds only in-frame ones; the method was immunoSEQ multiplex PCR. The profile shows about 110,000 clones, about three quarters of them singletons. CDR1 is SGHRS, CDR2 YFSETQ, per germline. This CDR3 region has 13 residues. V was shortened by 1 base and J by 4 bases, with 9 bases between the two germline ends. The sample consisted of PBMCs. This receptor was taken from a woman in her thirties or forties in good health and CMV-seropositive. The J gene is TRBJ2-7, the V gene TRBV5-1; D is unclear. The CDR3 loop reads CASSLRVSYEQYF. The CDR3 DNA follows: TGCGCCAGCAGCTTGAGAGTCTCGTACGAGCAGTACTTC. The full variable domain, completed using reference TRBV5-1 and TRBJ2-7, is KAGVTQTPRYLIKTRGQQVTLSCSPISGHRSVSWYQQTPGQGLQFLFEYFSETQRNKGNFPGRFSGRQFSNSRSEMNVSTLELGDSALYLCASSLRVSYEQYFGPGTRLTVT.